The clone carrying this T cell receptor (beta chain) was detected ten times or more. The antigen is unknown. These data come from a study of CD8 T cells in ankylosing spondylitis. Findings of the study overall: Characteristic of ankylosing spondylitis blood, it appeared, was a TCR beta motif comprising about eight highly homologous variants. Certain motif variants had earlier appeared in reactive arthritis synovial fluid and blood.

Quantitative molecular-barcoded 5'-RACE generated the TCR beta libraries. TCRdb re-derived calls from the 5' RACE reads in MiXCR, one entry per CDR3 protein. The sample contains some 150,000 distinct CDR3 sequences, 11% of which appear only once. Trimming pared 2 bases from V and 8 bases from J, leaving 7 bases between. The CDR3 sequence is 11 residues long. Germline CDR1 reads SQVTM; CDR2 reads ANQGSEA. Sequenced sample: blood, either unsorted or a sorted T cell fraction (not recorded which). This sequence joins TRBV29-1 and TRBJ1-3; D ambiguous. This receptor was obtained from a female donor with ankylosing spondylitis or in good health (not recorded which). The CDR3 DNA is TGCAGCGTTGAACTGGTGGACACCATATATTTT. Its protein product is CSVELVDTIYF.